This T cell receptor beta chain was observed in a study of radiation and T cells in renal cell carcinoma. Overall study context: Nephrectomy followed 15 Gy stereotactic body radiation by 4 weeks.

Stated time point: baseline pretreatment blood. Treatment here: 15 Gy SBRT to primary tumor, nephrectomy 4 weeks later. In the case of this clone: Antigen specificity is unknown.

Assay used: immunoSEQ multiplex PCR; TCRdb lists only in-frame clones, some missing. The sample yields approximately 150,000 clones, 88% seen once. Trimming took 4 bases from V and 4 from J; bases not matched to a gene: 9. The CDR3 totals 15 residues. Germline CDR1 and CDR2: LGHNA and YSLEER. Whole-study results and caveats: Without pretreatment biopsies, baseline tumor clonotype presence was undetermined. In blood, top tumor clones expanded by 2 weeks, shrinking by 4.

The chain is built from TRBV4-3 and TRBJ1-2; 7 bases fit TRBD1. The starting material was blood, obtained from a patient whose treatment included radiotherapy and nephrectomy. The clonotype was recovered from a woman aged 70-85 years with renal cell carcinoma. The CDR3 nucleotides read TGCGCCAGCAGCCCAGGGACAGCCGGCCTCTATGGCTACACCTTC. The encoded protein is CASSPGTAGLYGYTF.